This note documents a single T cell receptor beta chain sequence. This sample is drawn from a study of blood T cell repertoires in COVID-19. Background on the study: T cells, B-cell-depleted T cells, or PBMCs supplied cDNA or gDNA.

Assay: immunoSEQ multiplex PCR; the TCRdb copy retains only in-frame clones and omits some. The repertoire holds 150,000 to 200,000 clones, with 75% to 90% as singletons. Per germline, CDR1 KGHSH and CDR2 LQKENI. Trimming took 4 bases from V and 5 from J, leaving 12 bases between them. The CDR3 has 14 amino acids. The chain combines TRBV18 with TRBJ2-1; D might be TRBD2 (6 bases). Sequenced: peripheral blood. The sequence was collected from a woman aged 55-75 years with acute or convalescent COVID-19. CDR3 amino acids: CASSLGGYNNEQFF. CDR3 sequence (DNA): TGTGCCAGCTCACTGGGGGGATACAACAATGAGCAGTTCTTC.